This TCR beta chain was observed in a study of neurological immune-mediated disorders (dated by TCRdb to about 2019). Turning to the overall study: Among the approximately 34 multiple sclerosis patients, approximately 31 had relapsing-remitting MS and 3 had secondary progressive MS. Peripheral blood TCR-beta repertoires from HTLV-I-associated myelopathy (HAM/TSP) patients, multiple sclerosis patients and healthy controls were compared by UMI-based sequencing. The approximately 110 TCR-beta libraries included longitudinal samples, technical triplicates and paired sorted CD4+ and CD8+ T-cell subsets alongside PBMC samples. The cohort included about 70 subjects: roughly 15 with HAM/TSP, about 34 with multiple sclerosis, and about 20 healthy controls. What the authors observed across the whole study: TCR clonal expansion was highest in HAM/TSP patients and lowest in MS patients, with MS patients falling below even healthy controls. Repertoires from 18 of 34 MS patients were grouped by phylogenetic analysis into a cluster of related CDR3 sequences, suggesting a possible repertoire-level signature. No identical CDR3 amino acid sequences were found to be shared among expanded clones across subjects, suggesting that TCR-beta repertoires were private in all groups. No association of the MS cluster with clinical or MRI features was observed, and the need for larger cohorts was stated by the authors.

cDNA was synthesized by template-switch 5'RACE using a primer carrying a 10-nucleotide random unique molecular identifier by which each TCR transcript was tagged. Every sequencing run covered 15-18 subjects and yielded more than 180 million TCR-beta sequences. The RNeasy kit was used to extract total RNA. TCR-beta VDJ regions were amplified with primers for the TCR constant region and the 5'RACE anchor, using the KAPA Real-time Library Amplification kit. A first PCR added sample indexes and Illumina adaptors, after which a second PCR increased the library yield. After Ampure bead purification, the roughly 650 bp TCR product was size-selected on a 2% E-gel SizeSelection system. Library quality was checked on a Bioanalyzer, concentration was measured with Qubit, and libraries were quantified with the Kapa Library Quantification kit before pooling. An Illumina HiSeq 2500 sequenced the libraries paired-end 2 x 150 bp. To increase sequence diversity, roughly 24-32% phiX was spiked into each library pool. Regarding the original processing steps: The quality-filtered reads were processed with the UMI-based MiGEC pipeline, whose error correction step removed more than 80% of the raw TCR sequences. IMGT germline references were used for aligning VDJ genes, and each clonotype was defined as a unique CDR3 amino acid sequence together with its V-J genes. Clonal expansion, Shannon diversity, and CDR3 relatedness (CalcPairwiseDistances, ClusterSamples) were evaluated with VDJtools, and phylogenetic trees were built with CLCbio workbench. Clones with at least 8 unique UMIs were defined as expanded, with this threshold being based on coefficient-of-variation modelling across technical triplicates. TCRdb ran its own pipeline on the public reads, namely fastp trimming at Q25 and MiXCR clone calling, and kept in-frame beta chains. Under each unique CDR3 protein, matching rows form one entry showing the most common genes and DNA. These V and J calls rely on TCRdb rather than the paper's analysis. The sample table contains just under 60,000 distinct CDR3 sequences; only one count was recorded for roughly 2.5% of them. 3% of the sample is taken by the ten largest.

For CDR1 and CDR2, the germline V gene lists SGHDN and FVKESK. Measured from the cysteine to the phenylalanine, the CDR3 is 12 residues long. The retained sequence is limited to the CDR3, 36 bases, with the frame set at the first base. Between the V and J ends, shortened by 5 bases and 6 bases respectively, the junction contains 9 bases. At least ten counts were recorded for this clonotype. Its recognized antigen is unknown. No base qualities exist here, and no much larger clone lies one base off it. Libraries from unsorted PBMCs were made from 2 million PBMCs kept in RNAlater at -80 degrees C until RNA extraction. The multiple sclerosis patients were enrolled in a US clinical protocol that used magnetic resonance imaging to evaluate disease progression. PBMCs were separated from peripheral blood using Ficoll-Hypaque density gradient centrifugation and then cryopreserved in liquid nitrogen.

The chain employs TRBV14 and TRBJ2-3; the D gene is perhaps TRBD1 or TRBD2, each of them matching over 5 bases. The sequenced sample consisted of PBMCs. The source is a man aged 45 to 65 with multiple sclerosis. The CDR3 region reads CASSGGLDTQYF. The base sequence is TGTGCCAGCAGCGGGGGTCTGGATACGCAGTATTTT.